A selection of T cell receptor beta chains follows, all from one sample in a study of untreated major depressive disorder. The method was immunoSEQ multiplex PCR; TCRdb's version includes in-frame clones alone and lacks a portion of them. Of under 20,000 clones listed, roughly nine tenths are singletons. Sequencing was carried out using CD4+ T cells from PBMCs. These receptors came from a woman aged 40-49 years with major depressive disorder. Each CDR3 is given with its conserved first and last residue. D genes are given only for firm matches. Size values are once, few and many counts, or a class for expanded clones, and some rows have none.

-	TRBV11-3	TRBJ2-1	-	CASSLDPASNEQFF	TGTGCCAGCAGCTTAGATCCGGCTAGCAATGAGCAGTTCTTC
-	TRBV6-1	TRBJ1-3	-	CASSEAVSGNTIYF	TGTGCCAGCAGTGAGGCAGTCTCTGGAAACACCATATATTTT
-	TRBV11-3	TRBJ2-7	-	CASSLGVGQSRKEQYF	TGTGCCAGCAGCTTAGGGGTGGGGCAGTCTCGGAAGGAGCAGTACTTC
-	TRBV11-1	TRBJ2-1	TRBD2	CASSLAEQAGGYYNEQFF	TGTGCCAGCAGCTTAGCCGAGCAGGCGGGAGGCTACTACAATGAGCAGTTCTTC
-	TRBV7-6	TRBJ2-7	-	CASSLGREGEQYF	TGTGCCAGCAGCTTAGGCAGGGAAGGCGAGCAGTACTTC
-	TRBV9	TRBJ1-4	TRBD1	CASGGTATNEKLFF	TGTGCCAGCGGGGGGACAGCAACTAATGAAAAACTGTTTTTT
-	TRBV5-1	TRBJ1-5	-	CASSPGAHQPQHF	TGCGCCAGCAGCCCGGGGGCCCATCAGCCCCAGCATTTT
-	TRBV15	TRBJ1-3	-	CATSRDRGGNTIYF	TGTGCCACCAGCAGAGACAGGGGTGGAAACACCATATATTTT
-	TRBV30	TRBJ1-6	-	CAWSALSLHF	TGTGCCTGGAGTGCCCTCTCCCTCCACTTT
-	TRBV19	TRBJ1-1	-	CASSDRQVMNTEAFF	TGTGCCAGTAGTGACCGACAAGTTATGAACACTGAAGCTTTCTTT
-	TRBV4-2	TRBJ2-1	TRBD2	CASSQVAGSAGNEQFF	TGTGCCAGCAGCCAGGTAGCGGGATCCGCGGGCAATGAGCAGTTCTTC
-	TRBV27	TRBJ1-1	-	CASSLYGGDLGTEAFF	TGTGCCAGCAGTTTATATGGCGGGGACCTGGGGACTGAAGCTTTCTTT
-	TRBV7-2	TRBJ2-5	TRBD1	CASSLGQGAWETQYF	TGTGCCAGCAGCTTAGGACAGGGGGCCTGGGAGACCCAGTACTTC
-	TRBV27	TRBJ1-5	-	CASSLPTENSNQPQHF	TGTGCCAGCAGTTTACCGACAGAGAACTCCAATCAGCCCCAGCATTTT
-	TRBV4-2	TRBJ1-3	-	CASSPFGGGAVNTIYF	TGTGCCAGCAGCCCCTTTGGGGGGGGAGCGGTAAACACCATATATTTT
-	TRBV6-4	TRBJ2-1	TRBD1	CASSTGDSSYNEQFF	TGTGCCAGCAGCACAGGGGATAGCTCCTACAATGAGCAGTTCTTC
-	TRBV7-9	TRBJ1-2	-	CASSLDLYGYTF	TGTGCCAGCAGCCTGGACCTGTATGGCTACACCTTC
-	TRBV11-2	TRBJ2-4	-	CASSLIRQEGSKNIQYF	TGTGCCAGCAGCCTTATCCGACAGGAAGGATCCAAAAACATTCAGTACTTC
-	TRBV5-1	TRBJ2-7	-	CASSLADKPWEQYF	TGCGCCAGCAGCTTGGCCGACAAGCCGTGGGAGCAGTACTTC
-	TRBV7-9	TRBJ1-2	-	CASSLGLDRPNYGYTF	TGTGCCAGCAGCTTAGGGTTAGACAGACCTAACTATGGCTACACCTTC
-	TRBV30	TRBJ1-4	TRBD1	CAWIVGQGITNEKLFF	TGTGCCTGGATCGTGGGACAGGGAATAACTAATGAAAAACTGTTTTTT
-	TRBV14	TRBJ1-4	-	CASSPRRESGEKLFF	TGTGCCAGCAGCCCCCGACGGGAGTCCGGGGAAAAACTGTTTTTT
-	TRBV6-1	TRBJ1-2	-	CASSEAWGGGYTF	TGTGCCAGCAGTGAAGCGTGGGGTGGGGGCTACACCTTC
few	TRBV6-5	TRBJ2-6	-	CASSYSTGRNVLTF	TGTGCCAGCAGTTACTCGACAGGGAGGAACGTCCTGACTTTC
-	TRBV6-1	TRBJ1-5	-	CASSEGRGQPQHF	TGTGCCAGCAGTGAAGGCAGGGGCCAGCCCCAGCATTTT
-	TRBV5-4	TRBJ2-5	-	CASSNQETQYF	TGTGCCAGCAGCAACCAAGAGACCCAGTACTTC
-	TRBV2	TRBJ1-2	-	CASSAQIPGGYTF	TGTGCCAGCAGTGCACAAATCCCAGGCGGCTACACCTTC
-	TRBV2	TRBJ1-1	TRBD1	CASSERGTANTEAFF	TGTGCCAGCAGTGAGAGGGGGACAGCGAACACTGAAGCTTTCTTT
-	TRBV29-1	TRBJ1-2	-	CRPSGNYGYTF	TGCAGACCGTCCGGAAACTATGGCTACACCTTC
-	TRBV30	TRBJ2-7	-	CAWGGGYEQYF	TGTGCCTGGGGAGGTGGTTACGAGCAGTACTTC
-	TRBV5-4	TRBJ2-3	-	CASSGKRQGSSSTDTQYF	TGTGCCAGCAGCGGAAAGAGGCAGGGGAGTAGTAGCACAGATACGCAGTATTTT
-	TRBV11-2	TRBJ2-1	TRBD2	CASSSAPGGLASEQFF	TGTGCCAGCAGCTCGGCCCCTGGGGGACTAGCTAGCGAGCAGTTCTTC
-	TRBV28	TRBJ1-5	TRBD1	CASKLTGGGNQPQHF	TGTGCCAGCAAACTGACAGGGGGAGGAAATCAGCCCCAGCATTTT
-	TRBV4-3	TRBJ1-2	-	CASSHRNYGYTF	TGCGCCAGCAGCCACAGAAACTATGGCTACACCTTC
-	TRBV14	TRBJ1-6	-	CASSQGGSPNSPLHF	TGTGCCAGCAGCCAGGGTGGCAGCCCTAATTCACCCCTCCACTTT
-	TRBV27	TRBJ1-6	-	CASMGRINNSPLHF	TGTGCCAGCATGGGACGGATAAATAATTCACCCCTCCACTTT
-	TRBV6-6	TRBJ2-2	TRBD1	CASRTTGGSYTGELFF	TGTGCCAGCAGGACGACAGGGGGATCCTACACCGGGGAGCTGTTTTTT